One and the same sample provided the 16 T cell receptor beta chains below, sequenced in a study of T-cell memory formation after mild COVID-19. Using its own MiXCR run on the 5' RACE reads, TCRdb lists one record per CDR3 protein. The data show 200,000 to 300,000 distinct CDR3 sequences, with approximately 15% seen just once and 2.1% held by the top ten. Sequenced sample: PBMCs or a T cell subset sorted from them (not recorded which). These TCRs come from an adult woman who had mild COVID-19 (a few samples of this study predate the infection). Cell type and time point are not known.

This clonotype was picked up many times. The chain is built from TRBV5-1 and TRBJ1-1; no definite D call. Trimming took off 4 bases at V and 0 bases at J, with 7 bases between the two ends. This CDR3 is built from 13 residues. Germline CDR1 SGHRS, CDR2 YFSETQ. The CDR3 nucleotides are TGCGCCAGCAGCGACACGATGAACACTGAAGCTTTCTTT. This encodes CASSDTMNTEAFF.

V gene TRBV6-2 or TRBV6-3 combines with J gene TRBJ2-4; D is perhaps TRBD2 (5 bases). Germline V gene sequence: CDR1 MNHEY, CDR2 SVGEGT. V gave up 1 base and J gave up 2 bases, with 9 bases separating them. This CDR3 contains 15 residues. The CDR3, as DNA: TGTGCCAGCAGTTACTTGTCGGACTCCAAAAACATTCAGTACTTC. It encodes CASSYLSDSKNIQYF.

The sample holds a few counts of this clonotype. V is TRBV12-3 or TRBV12-4 and J is TRBJ2-7; maybe TRBD2 (7 bases). The length of the CDR3 is 15 residues. V was shortened by 1 base and J by 6 bases, with 16 bases between the two germline ends. This chain's CDR3 is CASSLEGGGAGEQYF. The CDR3 region has the DNA TGTGCCAGCAGTTTAGAGGGTGGGGGGGCTGGCGAGCAGTACTTC.

This clonotype was counted only a few times. The V call is TRBV7-2, the J call TRBJ1-2, with 10 bases matching TRBD1. This CDR3 has 15 amino acids. Germline trimming cut 6 bases from V and 5 bases from J; bases unmatched to any gene: 9. In germline, CDR1 is SGHTA, CDR2 FQGNSA. CDR3 nucleotide sequence: TGTGCCAGCAGTGGGGACAGGGGATTGTCGTATGGCTACACCTTC. Amino acid sequence: CASSGDRGLSYGYTF.

This clonotype turned up a few times. V and J are TRBV20-1 and TRBJ2-2; D gene ambiguous. V lost 7 bases and J 2 bases, leaving 8 bases between the germline ends. This CDR3 is 12 amino acids long. CDR1 DFQATT and CDR2 SNEGSKA come from the germline V gene (reference sequence). The DNA for the CDR3 is TGCAGTGTAAGACACAACACCGGGGAGCTGTTTTTT. Protein sequence: CSVRHNTGELFF.

The chain has TRBV6-5 and TRBJ2-2; TRBD2 is a possible D gene (7 bases). The CDR3 is 15 residues long. V was clipped by 3 bases and J by 6 bases, with 14 bases between them. Germline CDR1 is MNHEY and CDR2 is SVGAGI. The CDR3 region has the DNA TGTGCCAGCAGTTATGAGGGGGGGGCCGCCGGGGAGCTGTTTTTT. It translates to CASSYEGGAAGELFF.

There are a few counts of this clonotype. The J gene is TRBJ2-2, the V gene TRBV7-2, with D maybe TRBD2 (6 bases). This CDR3 has 14 amino acids. In germline, CDR1 is SGHTA, CDR2 FQGNSA. V lost 4 bases and J lost 5, with 11 bases in between. CDR3 nucleotides: TGTGCCAGCAGCTCCCGACTAGGGACCGGGGAGCTGTTTTTT. The encoded protein is CASSSRLGTGELFF.

This clonotype was detected only a few times. The chain carries TRBV2 and TRBJ2-1; 9 nucleotides match TRBD2. Germline values: CDR1 SNHLY, CDR2 FYNNEI. The ends lost 9 bases at V and 3 bases at J; junction bases unmatched: 6. The CDR3 sequence is 14 residues long. CDR3 region: CASYSGRVYNEQFF. Written as DNA, the CDR3 is TGTGCCAGTTATAGCGGGAGAGTCTACAATGAGCAGTTCTTC.

This clonotype was counted between two and nine times. The V call is TRBV5-1, the J call TRBJ2-1; possibly TRBD2 for D (5 bases). The V and J ends lost 0 bases and 5 bases respectively, with 6 bases between them. Germline V lookup: CDR1 SGHRS, CDR2 YFSETQ. There are 13 residues in the CDR3. CDR3 sequence reads: CASSLVANNEQFF. The CDR3 DNA follows: TGCGCCAGCAGCTTGGTAGCGAACAATGAGCAGTTCTTC.

This clonotype was found a few times. J is TRBJ2-4 and V is TRBV7-9, with 8 bases identical to TRBD2. This CDR3 comprises 14 residues. Germline assignment: CDR1 SEHNR and CDR2 FQNEAQ (reference sequence). V shed 7 bases and J 7 bases; nucleotides not matched to a gene: 9. CDR3 region: CASTPDGRVNIQYF. Written as DNA, the CDR3 is TGTGCCAGCACCCCGGACGGGAGGGTCAACATTCAGTACTTC.

The chain joins TRBV6-5 to TRBJ2-3, with 9 bases identical to TRBD2. There are 15 residues in the CDR3. Germline V gene lookup returns CDR1 MNHEY and CDR2 SVGAGI. V gave up 2 bases and J gave up 1 base; unmatched junction bases: 1. The DNA for the CDR3 is TGTGCCAGCAGTTACGGGACTAGCCGCACAGATACGCAGTATTTT. Translation: CASSYGTSRTDTQYF.

A single count supports this clonotype. The chain combines TRBV6-1 with TRBJ2-1, with D possibly matching TRBD2 (6 bases). This CDR3 has 15 amino acids. The V end was cut by 2 bases, the J end by 7 bases, with 15 bases between. Germline V gene lookup returns CDR1 MNHNS and CDR2 SASEGT. CDR3 DNA sequence: TGTGCCAGCAGTGAAAAGGTGGCGGGGCCTAATGAGCAGTTCTTC. It specifies CASSEKVAGPNEQFF.

A few counts support this clonotype. The gene calls are TRBV18 and TRBJ1-3; unclear D gene. The V gene's germline CDR1 is KGHSH and CDR2 LQKENI. The V end was cut by 6 bases, the J end by 3 bases, with 0 bases between. This CDR3 contains 10 residues. DNA for the CDR3: TGTGCCAGCTCTGGAAACACCATATATTTT. Its protein product is CASSGNTIYF.

This clonotype was detected only a few times. The CDR3 DNA reads as TGCAGTGCTACCTTCGGACAGACCCTTAGGGAGCAGTACTTC. Translated, it gives CSATFGQTLREQYF. J is TRBJ2-7 and V is TRBV20-1, with D perhaps matching TRBD1 (6 bases). The V end lost 4 bases, the J end lost 7 bases, and 20 bases lay between the germline ends. The CDR3 is 14 residues long. Germline lookup yields CDR1 DFQATT and CDR2 SNEGSKA (reference sequence).

The sample holds one count of this clonotype. This chain links TRBV5-5 with TRBJ2-3; the D gene is possibly TRBD2 (5 bases). Germline assignment: CDR1 SGHKS and CDR2 YYEKEE (reference sequence). This CDR3 contains 16 residues. With 0 bases removed from V and 1 base from J, the gap between germline ends came to 12 bases. The CDR3: CASSLGIERRTDTQYF. The CDR3 DNA sequence: TGTGCCAGCAGCTTGGGAATCGAGCGGCGCACAGATACGCAGTATTTT.

Only a few counts were recorded for this clonotype. This chain connects TRBV2 to TRBJ2-1, with unresolved D. V lost 4 bases to trimming and J lost 10 bases, with 8 bases between them. There are 11 residues in the CDR3. Germline loops: CDR1 SNHLY, CDR2 FYNNEI. CDR3 coding DNA: TGTGCCAGCAGTGCATATAGAGAGCAGTTCTTC. Translated: CASSAYREQFF.